These 14 T cell receptor beta chains share one sample of origin, sequenced in a study of shared clonotypes between healthy human individuals (TCRdb year 2020). Library prep was done by the immunoSEQ multiplex PCR assay. This immuneACCESS table, as held by TCRdb, lists in-frame sequences with V and J called but not all clones. Of the missing ones, under half trace to an unresolved V gene in checked studies; the others have no known cause. In all, the sample holds about 560,000 clones, and 70% to 80% of those were seen once. The top ten constitute around 11% of the sample. Material for sequencing was PBMCs. These receptors were collected from a woman in her 40s in good health. Some clones in this sample may be carry-over from other donors' samples.

To note about this clone: The same CDR3 is also encoded by other DNA sequences in this sample. The genes are TRBV7-9 and TRBJ2-3; D might be TRBD2 (6 bases). In germline, CDR1 is SEHNR, CDR2 FQNEAQ (reference sequence). CDR3 length equals 12 residues. Trimming removed 2 bases at V and 6 bases at J, with 6 bases between. CDR3 DNA: TGTGCCAGCAGCTTACTAGCGGATACGCAGTATTTT. Translating gives CASSLLADTQYF.

The V gene is TRBV2, the J gene TRBJ2-5; a possible D gene is TRBD2 (6 bases). V dropped 10 bases and J dropped 3 bases, with 12 bases sitting between them. The germline V gene encodes CDR1 SNHLY and CDR2 FYNNEI. There are 12 residues in the CDR3. The CDR3 nucleotides read TGTGCCAACCTAGCGAACAAAGAGACCCAGTACTTC. Translating it yields CANLANKETQYF.

This chain links TRBV28 with TRBJ1-2; a weak D match, TRBD1 (5 bases). This CDR3 is 16 amino acids long. Trimming took off 6 bases at V and 4 bases at J, with 21 bases between the two ends. Germline loops: CDR1 MDHEN, CDR2 SYDVKM. CDR3 loop: CASRPPRAGQPYGYTF. The CDR3, as DNA: TGTGCCAGCAGACCCCCTAGGGCAGGGCAACCCTATGGCTACACCTTC.

This clone came up a few times. At the DNA level, this CDR3 is encoded by other sequences in the same sample as well. The V gene is TRBV9, the J gene TRBJ2-1; tentative D call: TRBD1 (6 bases). Deletions cut 4 bases from V and 6 bases from J, with 17 bases between. This CDR3 is built from 15 residues. From germline, CDR1 is SGDLS and CDR2 YYNGEE. The CDR3 region has the DNA TGTGCCAGCAGCTCGGGGACAAAGCGCCTCAATGAGCAGTTCTTC. Translation gives CASSSGTKRLNEQFF.

The V gene is TRBV11-2, the J gene TRBJ2-7; 8 nucleotides align to TRBD1. Trimming at V came to 3 bases and at J to 3 bases, leaving 7 bases not matched to a gene. CDR3 length: 15 amino acids. From germline, CDR1 is SGHAT and CDR2 FQNNGV. CDR3 amino acids: CASSFQGAPGYEQYF. DNA for the CDR3: TGTGCCAGCAGCTTTCAGGGGGCGCCCGGCTACGAGCAGTACTTC.

V and J are TRBV5-4 and TRBJ2-3, with D unclear. From germline, CDR1 is SGHNT and CDR2 YYREEE (reference sequence). The CDR3 covers 14 residues. The V end was cut by 1 base, the J end by 4 bases, with 10 bases between. The CDR3 loop reads CASSLLAVADTQYF. The CDR3 nucleotides are TGTGCCAGCAGCTTGTTAGCCGTGGCAGATACGCAGTATTTT. Variable domain in full (rest from reference TRBV5-4 and TRBJ2-3): ETGVTQSPTHLIKTRGQQVTLRCSSQSGHNTVSWYQQALGQGPQFIFQYYREEENGRGNFPPRFSGLQFPNYSSELNVNALELDDSALYLCASSLLAVADTQYFGPGTRLTVL.

The V gene is TRBV7-3, the J gene TRBJ2-3; TRBD2 matches at 13 bases. The V gene's germline CDR1 is SGHTA and CDR2 FQGTGA. This CDR3 has 16 amino acids. V lost 4 bases, J lost 2 bases, and 3 bases stayed unmatched. This chain's CDR3 is CASSYGLAGATDTQYF. The CDR3 DNA reads TGTGCCAGCAGCTACGGACTAGCGGGAGCCACAGATACGCAGTATTTT.

V and J are TRBV4-2 and TRBJ2-7; D is possibly TRBD2 (6 bases). V was clipped by 1 base and J by 3 bases, with 10 bases between them. Germline CDR1 and CDR2: LGHNA and YNFKEQ. This CDR3 spans 14 amino acids. This CDR3 is CASSQAGVSYEQYF. The CDR3, as DNA: TGTGCCAGCAGCCAAGCGGGGGTTAGCTACGAGCAGTACTTC.

CDR3 loop: CASSLDSSGSSYNEQFF. For the CDR3, the DNA is TGCGCCAGCAGCTTGGATTCTAGCGGGAGCTCCTACAATGAGCAGTTCTTC. The rearrangement links TRBV5-1 to TRBJ2-1; 10 bases fit TRBD2. The CDR3 extends over 17 amino acids. Unmatched junction bases numbered 3, after V lost 0 bases and J lost 0 bases. Germline V gives CDR1 SGHRS, CDR2 YFSETQ.

This clone was counted between two and nine times. The chain employs TRBV15 and TRBJ2-2; weak D call: TRBD2 (5 bases). Germline lookup yields CDR1 LNHNV and CDR2 YYDKDF (reference sequence). V was shortened by 5 bases and J by 3 bases, with 7 bases between the two germline ends. This CDR3 is 13 amino acids long. Written as DNA, the CDR3 is TGTGCCACCAGCGGGAGACACACCGGGGAGCTGTTTTTT. Protein product: CATSGRHTGELFF.

The chain links TRBV28 to TRBJ2-6, with D perhaps TRBD1 (5 bases). The V and J ends lost 7 bases and 2 bases respectively, with 12 bases between them. CDR1 is MDHEN, CDR2 SYDVKM, per germline. The CDR3 contains 15 residues. CDR3 in amino acids: CASTTASAGANVLTF. The CDR3 bases are TGTGCCAGCACGACAGCCTCCGCTGGGGCCAACGTCCTGACTTTC.

The chain carries TRBV6-6 and TRBJ2-7; D is undetermined. Germline V gene data show CDR1 as MNHNY and CDR2 as SVGAGI (reference sequence). This CDR3 is built from 15 residues. Trimming pared 2 bases from V and 0 bases from J, leaving 11 bases between. CDR3 protein: CASSYGPASSYEQYF. CDR3 coding DNA: TGTGCCAGCAGTTACGGGCCGGCTAGCTCCTACGAGCAGTACTTC.

This clone was detected only once. A single base separates this from a much larger clone, so it may be a read error. Other DNA sequences within the sample encode an identical CDR3. The chain joins TRBV21-1 to TRBJ2-5. TRBV21-1 is a documented pseudogene. The CDR3 is 12 amino acids. The DNA of the CDR3 is TGTGCCAGCAAAGCAGCCCAAGAGACCCAGTACTTC. As protein: CASKAAQETQYF.

This clone was counted ten times or more. Likely a read error: the CDR3 ends without its conserved phenylalanine or tryptophan. This chain uses TRBV6-7 with TRBJ2-7, with 7 positions matching TRBD1. TRBV6-7 is labeled an ORF, and its function is uncertain. CDR3 length: 12 amino acids. V was pared by 7 bases and J by 3 bases, with 3 bases of the junction left unmatched. In DNA form, the CDR3 reads TGTGCCAGCACCCGACAGGGCTACGAGCAGTACCTC. This translates into CASTRQGYEQYL.